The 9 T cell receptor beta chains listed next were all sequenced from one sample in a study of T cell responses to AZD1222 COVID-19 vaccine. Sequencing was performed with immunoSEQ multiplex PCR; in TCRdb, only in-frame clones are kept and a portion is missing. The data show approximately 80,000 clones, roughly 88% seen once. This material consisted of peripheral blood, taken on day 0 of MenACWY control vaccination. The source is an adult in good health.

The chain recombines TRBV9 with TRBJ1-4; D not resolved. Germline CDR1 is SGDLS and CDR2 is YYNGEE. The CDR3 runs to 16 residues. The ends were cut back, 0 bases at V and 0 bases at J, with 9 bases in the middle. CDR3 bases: TGTGCCAGCAGCGTAGGTATTGGGGCAACTAATGAAAAACTGTTTTTT. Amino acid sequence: CASSVGIGATNEKLFF.

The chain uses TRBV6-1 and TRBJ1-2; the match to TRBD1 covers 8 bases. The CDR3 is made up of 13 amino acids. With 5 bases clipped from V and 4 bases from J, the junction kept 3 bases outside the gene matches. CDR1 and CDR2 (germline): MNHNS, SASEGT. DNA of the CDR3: TGTGCCAGCAGTACCGACAGGGGCTATGGCTACACCTTC. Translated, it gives CASSTDRGYGYTF.

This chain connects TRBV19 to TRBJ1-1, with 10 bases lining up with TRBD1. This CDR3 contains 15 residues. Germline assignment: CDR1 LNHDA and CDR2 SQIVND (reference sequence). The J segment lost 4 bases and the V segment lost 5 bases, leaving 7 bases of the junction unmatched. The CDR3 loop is CASSSKDRGSTEAFF. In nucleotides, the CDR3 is TGTGCCAGTAGTTCAAAGGACAGGGGGAGCACTGAAGCTTTCTTT.

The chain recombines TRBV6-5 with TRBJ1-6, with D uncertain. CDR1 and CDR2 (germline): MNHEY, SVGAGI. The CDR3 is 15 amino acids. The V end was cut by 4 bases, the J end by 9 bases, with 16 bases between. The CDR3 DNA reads TGTGCCAGCAGTTCCGGAATGCGTTCAAGTTCACCCCTCCACTTT. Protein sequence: CASSSGMRSSSPLHF.

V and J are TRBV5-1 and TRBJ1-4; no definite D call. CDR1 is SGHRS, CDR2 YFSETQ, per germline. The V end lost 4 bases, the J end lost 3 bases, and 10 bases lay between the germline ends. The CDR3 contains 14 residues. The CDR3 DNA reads TGCGCCAGCAGCAGGCGGGCTCCTAATGAAAAACTGTTTTTT. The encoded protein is CASSRRAPNEKLFF. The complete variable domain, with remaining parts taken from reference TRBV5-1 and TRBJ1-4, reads KAGVTQTPRYLIKTRGQQVTLSCSPISGHRSVSWYQQTPGQGLQFLFEYFSETQRNKGNFPGRFSGRQFSNSRSEMNVSTLELGDSALYLCASSRRAPNEKLFFGSGTQLSVL.

The CDR3 sequence: CASSLPAGKLFF. CDR3 DNA sequence: TGTGCCAGCAGCCTCCCTGCGGGAAAACTGTTTTTT. The V gene is TRBV3-1 (or the pseudogene TRBV3-2), the J gene TRBJ1-4, with no clear D. Germline CDR1 and CDR2: LGHDT and YNNKEL (reference sequence). The CDR3 is 12 amino acids. The V gene lost 4 bases and the J gene lost 10 bases, with 10 bases spanning the gap.

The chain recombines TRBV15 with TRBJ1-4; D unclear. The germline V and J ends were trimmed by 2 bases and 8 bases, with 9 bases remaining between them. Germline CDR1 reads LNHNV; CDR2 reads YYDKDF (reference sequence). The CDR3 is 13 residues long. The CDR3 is CATSRTLQEKLFF. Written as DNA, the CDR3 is TGTGCCACCAGCAGAACCCTTCAGGAAAAACTGTTTTTT.

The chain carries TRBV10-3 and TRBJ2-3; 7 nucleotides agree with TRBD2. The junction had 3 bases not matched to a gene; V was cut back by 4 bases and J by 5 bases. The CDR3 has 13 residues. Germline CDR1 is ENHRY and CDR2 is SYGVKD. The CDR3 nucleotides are TGTGCCATCAGTGTTGCGGGGGAAGATACGCAGTATTTT. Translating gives CAISVAGEDTQYF.

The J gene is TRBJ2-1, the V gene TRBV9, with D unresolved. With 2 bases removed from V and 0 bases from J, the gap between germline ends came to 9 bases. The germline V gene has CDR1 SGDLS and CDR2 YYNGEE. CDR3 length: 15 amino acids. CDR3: CASSVEASSYNEQFF. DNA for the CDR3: TGTGCCAGCAGCGTCGAGGCCAGCTCCTACAATGAGCAGTTCTTC.